Below are 17 T cell receptor beta chains sequenced from a single sample in a study of T cells expressing NK-cell markers. From the 5' RACE reads, TCRdb lists one entry per CDR3 protein and no DNA. This sample's table reports around 550,000 distinct CDR3 sequences. Material: blood T cells: a sorted CD56 or NKG2C T cell subset, CD4+ or CD8+ T cells, or bulk PBMC T cells (not recorded which). The receptor set was obtained from a man aged 18 to 35 in good health.

CDR3 in amino acids: CATSQTSGSFHNEQFF. The chain links TRBV15 to TRBJ2-1; TCRdb indicates TRBD2, and absent DNA this call remains unverified. The CDR3 is 16 amino acids. The germline CDR1 and CDR2 sequences are LNHNV and YYDKDF (reference sequence).

This chain uses TRBV15 with TRBJ1-3; TCRdb lists TRBD1, though no DNA is available to test this call. Germline V gene data show CDR1 as LNHNV and CDR2 as YYDKDF (reference sequence). This CDR3 region has 16 residues. The CDR3 loop is CATSIDTGGSGNTIYF.

The V gene is TRBV12-3 or TRBV12-4, the J gene TRBJ2-1. This CDR3 spans 13 amino acids. CDR3 residues: CASNKGSGNEQFF.

The rearrangement uses TRBV29-1 and TRBJ2-1; as DNA is missing, the TRBD2 call by TCRdb cannot be tested. The CDR3 covers 14 residues. Germline V lookup: CDR1 SQVTM, CDR2 ANQGSEA. The CDR3 loop reads CSVAFRLAGNEQFF.

The chain employs TRBV12-3 or TRBV12-4 and TRBJ2-2; lacking DNA, the TRBD1 call made by TCRdb goes unchecked. The CDR3 length is 16 residues. This chain's CDR3 is CASSRITGGYSGELFF.

This sequence joins TRBV15 and TRBJ2-2; TCRdb's D gene call, TRBD1, goes unchecked for lack of DNA. CDR1 is LNHNV and CDR2 is YYDKDF in the germline V gene (reference sequence). CDR3 length: 15 residues. The chain's CDR3 is CATSDRDTFTGELFF. The variable domain in full, with the rest retrieved from reference TRBV15 and TRBJ2-2, is DAMVIQNPRYQVTQFGKPVTLSCSQTLNHNVMYWYQQKSSQAPKLLFHYYDKDFNNEADTPDNFQSRRPNTSFCFLDIRSPGLGDTAMYLCATSDRDTFTGELFFGEGSRLTVL.

V usage is TRBV6-5 and J usage is TRBJ2-6; TCRdb proposes TRBD1, but this gene call is untestable without DNA. The CDR3 has 14 residues. The germline V gene encodes CDR1 MNHEY and CDR2 SVGAGI. The CDR3 sequence is CASSYDRVLNVLTF.

V and J are TRBV7-6 and TRBJ2-7; TCRdb's D call, TRBD2, is unchecked because there is no DNA. CDR1 and CDR2 (germline): SGHVS, FNYEAQ. The CDR3 is made up of 17 amino acids. The CDR3 sequence: CTSSLDPGTSVPYEQYF.

This rearrangement joins TRBV5-1 to TRBJ2-3; the TCRdb call, TRBD1, lacks DNA for checking. This CDR3 comprises 15 residues. Germline-derived CDR1 and CDR2 are SGHRS and YFSETQ. CDR3 in amino acids: CASSLWTPNTDTQYF.

V usage is TRBV5-1 and J usage is TRBJ2-2. Germline-derived CDR1 and CDR2 are SGHRS and YFSETQ. This CDR3 comprises 14 residues. The CDR3 reads CASSLEADTGELFF.

The V gene is TRBV25-1, the J gene TRBJ2-7; TCRdb lists TRBD1, though no DNA is available to test this call. CDR1 MGHDK and CDR2 SYGVNS come from the germline V gene. CDR3 length: 12 residues. Here the CDR3 reads CASSDGTYEQYF.

The V gene is TRBV6-5, the J gene TRBJ2-1. Germline CDR1 reads MNHEY; CDR2 reads SVGAGI. The CDR3 has 15 amino acids. CDR3: CASSYSSGFYNEQFF.

The rearrangement joins TRBV10-3 to TRBJ2-3. The CDR3 runs to 13 residues. CDR1 and CDR2 from the germline V gene are ENHRY and SYGVKD. The CDR3 sequence is CAISESPIDTQYF.

J is TRBJ2-1 and V is TRBV25-1; TCRdb returns TRBD1, unconfirmable since there is no DNA. The V gene's germline CDR1 is MGHDK and CDR2 SYGVNS. The CDR3 loop spans 13 amino acids. The CDR3 spells CASSAPQGDEQFF.

The V gene is TRBV7-2, the J gene TRBJ2-7; TCRdb's D call, TRBD2, is unchecked because there is no DNA. Germline lookup yields CDR1 SGHTA and CDR2 FQGNSA. CDR3 size: 20 residues. CDR3 protein: CASSLGPSLARQSLSYEQYF.

This chain connects TRBV12-3 or TRBV12-4 to TRBJ2-4; TCRdb lists TRBD2, though no DNA is available to test this call. CDR3 length: 15 residues. This CDR3 reads CASSDSPGLGNIQYF.

This sequence joins TRBV3-1 and TRBJ2-1. Germline assignment: CDR1 LGHDT and CDR2 YNNKEL (reference sequence). This CDR3 comprises 17 residues. The CDR3 reads CASSQERSGWKNNEQFF.